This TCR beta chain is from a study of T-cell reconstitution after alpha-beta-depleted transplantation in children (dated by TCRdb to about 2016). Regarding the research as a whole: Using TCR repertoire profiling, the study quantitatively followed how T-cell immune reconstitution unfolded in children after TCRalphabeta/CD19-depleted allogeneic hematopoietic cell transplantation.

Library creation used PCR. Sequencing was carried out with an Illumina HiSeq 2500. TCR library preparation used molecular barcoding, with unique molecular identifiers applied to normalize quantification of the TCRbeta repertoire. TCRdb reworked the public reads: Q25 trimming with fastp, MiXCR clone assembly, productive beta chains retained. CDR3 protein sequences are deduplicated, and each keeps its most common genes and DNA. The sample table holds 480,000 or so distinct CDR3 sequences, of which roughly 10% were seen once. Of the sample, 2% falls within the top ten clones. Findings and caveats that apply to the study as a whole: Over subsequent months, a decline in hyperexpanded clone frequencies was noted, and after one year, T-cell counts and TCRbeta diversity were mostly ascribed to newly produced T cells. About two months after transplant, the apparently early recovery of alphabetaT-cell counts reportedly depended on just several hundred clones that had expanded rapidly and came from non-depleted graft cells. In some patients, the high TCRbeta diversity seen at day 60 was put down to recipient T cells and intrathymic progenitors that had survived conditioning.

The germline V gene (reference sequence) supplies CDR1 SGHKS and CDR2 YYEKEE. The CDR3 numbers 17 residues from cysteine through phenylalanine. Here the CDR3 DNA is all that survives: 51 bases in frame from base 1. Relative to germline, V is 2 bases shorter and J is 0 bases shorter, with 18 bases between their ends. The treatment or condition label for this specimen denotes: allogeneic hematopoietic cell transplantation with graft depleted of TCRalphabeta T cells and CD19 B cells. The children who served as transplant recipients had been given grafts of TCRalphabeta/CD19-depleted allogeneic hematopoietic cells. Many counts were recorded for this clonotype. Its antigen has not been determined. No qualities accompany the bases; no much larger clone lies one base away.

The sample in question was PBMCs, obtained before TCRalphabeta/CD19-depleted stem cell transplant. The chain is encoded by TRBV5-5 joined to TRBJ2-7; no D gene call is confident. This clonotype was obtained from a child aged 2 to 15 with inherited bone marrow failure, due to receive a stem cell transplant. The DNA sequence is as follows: TGTGCCAGCAGCTTAGTCTATTCAGCACTATTCTCCTACGAGCAGTACTTC. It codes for CASSLVYSALFSYEQYF.